This TCR beta chain was sequenced in a study of blood T cell repertoires in COVID-19. Repertoires were generated with immunoSEQ multiplex PCR, while TCRdb's copy carries only in-frame clones and drops some. This sample carries 95,000 to 110,000 clones, around 87% of them seen once, and the ten largest clones take roughly 15%. This CDR3 spans 17 amino acids. Sequenced input: peripheral blood. This receptor was obtained from a man in his fifties with acute or convalescent COVID-19. V and J are TRBV21-1 and TRBJ1-6; the table's D call of TRBD1 was not tested on the DNA. TRBV21-1 is assigned pseudogene status. This CDR3 is CASSKRRQGLNNSPLHF. CDR3 nucleotide sequence: TGTGCCAGCAGCAAAAGGAGACAGGGTCTAAATAATTCACCCCTCCACTTT.